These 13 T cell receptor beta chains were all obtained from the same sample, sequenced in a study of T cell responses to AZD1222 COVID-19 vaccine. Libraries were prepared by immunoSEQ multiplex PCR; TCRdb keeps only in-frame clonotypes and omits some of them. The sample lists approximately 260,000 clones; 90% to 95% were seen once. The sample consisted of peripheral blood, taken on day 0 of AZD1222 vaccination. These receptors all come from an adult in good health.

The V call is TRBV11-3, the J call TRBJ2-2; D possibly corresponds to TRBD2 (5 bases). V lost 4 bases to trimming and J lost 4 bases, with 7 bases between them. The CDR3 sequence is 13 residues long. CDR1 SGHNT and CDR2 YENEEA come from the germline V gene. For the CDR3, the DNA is TGTGCCAGCAGCTCCGCGGGCACCGGGGAGCTGTTTTTT. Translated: CASSSAGTGELFF.

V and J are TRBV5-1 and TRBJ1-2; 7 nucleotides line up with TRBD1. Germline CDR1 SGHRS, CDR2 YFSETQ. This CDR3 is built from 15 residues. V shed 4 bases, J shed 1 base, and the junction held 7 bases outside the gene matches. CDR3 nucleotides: TGCGCCAGCAGCAAAGACAGGGTAGTTAACTATGGCTACACCTTC. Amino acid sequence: CASSKDRVVNYGYTF.

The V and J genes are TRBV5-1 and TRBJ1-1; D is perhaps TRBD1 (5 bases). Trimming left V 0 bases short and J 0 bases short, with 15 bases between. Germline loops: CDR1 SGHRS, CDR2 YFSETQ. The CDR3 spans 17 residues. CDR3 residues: CASSLAARVSMNTEAFF. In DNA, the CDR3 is TGCGCCAGCAGCTTGGCCGCCAGGGTTTCTATGAACACTGAAGCTTTCTTT.

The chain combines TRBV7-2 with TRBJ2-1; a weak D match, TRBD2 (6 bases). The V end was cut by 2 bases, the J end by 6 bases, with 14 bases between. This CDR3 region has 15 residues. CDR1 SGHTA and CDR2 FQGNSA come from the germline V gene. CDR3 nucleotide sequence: TGTGCCAGCAGCTTAAGTAGCGGACGACCCAATGAGCAGTTCTTC. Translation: CASSLSSGRPNEQFF.

The CDR3 region has the DNA TGTGCCAGCAGTTCCCCTAGCGGGGGGGCCGAGCAGTACTTC. This gives the protein CASSSPSGGAEQYF. The chain is built from TRBV28 and TRBJ2-7, with TRBD2 identical over 12 bases. Germline V gene data show CDR1 as MDHEN and CDR2 as SYDVKM. The CDR3 covers 14 residues. J gave up 6 bases and V 4 bases, and 4 bases lay outside the gene matches.

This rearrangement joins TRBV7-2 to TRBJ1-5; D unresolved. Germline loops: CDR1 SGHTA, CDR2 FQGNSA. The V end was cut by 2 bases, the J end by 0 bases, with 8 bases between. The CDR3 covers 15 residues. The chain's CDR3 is CASSLTGNSNQPQHF. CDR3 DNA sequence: TGTGCCAGCAGCTTAACGGGGAATAGCAATCAGCCCCAGCATTTT.

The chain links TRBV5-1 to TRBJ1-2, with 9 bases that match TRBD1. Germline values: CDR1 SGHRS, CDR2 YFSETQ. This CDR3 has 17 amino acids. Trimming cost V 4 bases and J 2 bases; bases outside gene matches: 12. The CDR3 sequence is CASSPYGSGTGNYGYTF. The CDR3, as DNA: TGCGCCAGCAGCCCCTACGGCTCCGGGACAGGGAACTATGGCTACACCTTC.

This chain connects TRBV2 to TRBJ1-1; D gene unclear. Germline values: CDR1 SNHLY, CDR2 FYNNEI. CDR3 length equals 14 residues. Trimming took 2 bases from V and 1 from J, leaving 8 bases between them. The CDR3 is CASSERQQNTEAFF. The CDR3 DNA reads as TGTGCCAGCAGTGAAAGGCAGCAGAACACTGAAGCTTTCTTT.

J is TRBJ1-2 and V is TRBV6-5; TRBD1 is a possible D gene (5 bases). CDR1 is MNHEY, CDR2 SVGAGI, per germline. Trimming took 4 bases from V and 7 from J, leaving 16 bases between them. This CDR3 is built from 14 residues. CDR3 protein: CASSSAPGTAGYTF. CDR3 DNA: TGTGCCAGCAGTTCCGCCCCTGGGACCGCTGGCTACACCTTC.

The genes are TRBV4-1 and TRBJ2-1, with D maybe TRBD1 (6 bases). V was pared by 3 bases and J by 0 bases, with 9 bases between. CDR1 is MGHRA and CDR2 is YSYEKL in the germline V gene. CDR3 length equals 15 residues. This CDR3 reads CASSHGTSSYNEQFF. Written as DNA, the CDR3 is TGCGCCAGCAGCCACGGGACAAGCTCCTACAATGAGCAGTTCTTC.

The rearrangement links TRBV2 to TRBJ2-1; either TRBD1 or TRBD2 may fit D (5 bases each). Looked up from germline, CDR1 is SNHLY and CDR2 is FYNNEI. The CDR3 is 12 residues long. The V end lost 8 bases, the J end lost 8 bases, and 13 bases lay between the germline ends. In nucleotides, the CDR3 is TGTGCCAGCCAGGACCGAGGGGATGAGCAGTTCTTC. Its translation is CASQDRGDEQFF.

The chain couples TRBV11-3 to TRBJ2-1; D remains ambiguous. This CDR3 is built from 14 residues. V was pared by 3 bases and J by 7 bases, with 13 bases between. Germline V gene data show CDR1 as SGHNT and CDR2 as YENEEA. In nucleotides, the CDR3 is TGTGCCAGCAGCTTGAGTGGGGTTGGGAATGAGCAGTTCTTC. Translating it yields CASSLSGVGNEQFF.

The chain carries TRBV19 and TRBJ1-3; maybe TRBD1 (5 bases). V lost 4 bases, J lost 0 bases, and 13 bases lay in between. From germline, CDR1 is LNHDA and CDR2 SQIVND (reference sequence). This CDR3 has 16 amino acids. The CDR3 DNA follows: TGTGCCAGTAGTAATAGGCGGGACTACTCTGGAAACACCATATATTTT. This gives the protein CASSNRRDYSGNTIYF. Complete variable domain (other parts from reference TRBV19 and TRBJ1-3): DGGITQSPKYLFRKEGQNVTLSCEQNLNHDAMYWYRQDPGQGLRLIYYSQIVNDFQKGDIAEGYSVSREKKESFPLTVTSAQKNPTAFYLCASSNRRDYSGNTIYFGEGSWLTVV.